This TCR beta chain was sequenced during a study of OX40 agonist ivuxolimab in advanced cancers. The CDR3 runs to 13 residues. The germline V gene encodes CDR1 MRHNA and CDR2 SNTAGT. Trimming cost V 6 bases and J 4 bases, with 12 bases left between them. Some clones are missing from TCRdb's copy, which holds only in-frame ones; the method was immunoSEQ multiplex PCR. The data contain 50,000 to 65,000 clones, around 90% of them singletons. The chain couples TRBV6-4 to TRBJ1-2, with D unclear. This material consisted of CD4+ or CD8+ T cells sorted from blood, taken in a trial of the OX40 agonist ivuxolimab. The clonotype originates from an adult with an advanced solid tumor such as melanoma, head and neck, liver or kidney cancer. The CDR3 reads CASSPGPSYGYTF. Here the CDR3 DNA reads TGTGCCAGCAGCCCCGGGCCTTCCTATGGCTACACCTTC.